This T cell receptor (beta chain) stems from a study of blood T cell repertoires in COVID-19 (TCRdb year 2020). Notes on the research overall: The collaborator samples originated in the United States, Italy and Spain and spanned the acute and convalescent phases of COVID-19. The prospective study material was composed of cDNA or gDNA derived from T cells, B-cell-depleted T cells, or PBMCs. Subjects who had been exposed to COVID-19, were actively infected with it, or had recovered from it provided the deeply sampled blood TCRbeta repertoires that made up the dataset. The repertoires were released in a freely available public database meant as a resource for research on the immune response to SARS-CoV-2. The samples were drawn from the first 160 participants of the ongoing ImmuneRACE study and from over 950 subjects provided by 6 global collaborators. The sample metadata nearly always contained a de-identified subject ID, COVID-19 status, age in years and sex. Where available, HLA class I and class II types were obtained from metadata supplied by the sample provider rather than from assay-based typing.

Unmatched junction bases come to 6, with V trimmed by 5 bases and J by 4 bases. The CDR3 contains 16 residues, cysteine and phenylalanine counted. Only the CDR3 portion is preserved as DNA: 48 bases, with reading frame beginning at the first base. Looking up the germline V gene (reference sequence) yields CDR1 SEHNR and CDR2 FQNEAQ. Study-level results and caveats: How much clinical and demographic metadata was included differed by source and by participant, and the metadata was provided uncurated.

In this sample, this clone turned up once. Its binding antigen is unknown. Base-call qualities are not available, and no considerably larger clone is one nucleotide away. TCRbeta CDR3 regions were amplified from genomic DNA by means of the immunoSEQ Assay, a bias-controlled multiplex PCR. Regarding the original processing steps: The number of nucleated cells in each sample was estimated from the amplification of reference gene primers within the assay. Sequence reads were collapsed and filtered to measure the absolute abundance of every unique TCRbeta CDR3 rearrangement. Productive Simpson clonality was computed per sample as the square root of Simpson's diversity index over productive rearrangements. Not all clones reach the TCRdb copy of this immuneACCESS table, which keeps in-frame sequences only. Checked studies attribute under half of the gap to unresolved V genes and leave the rest unexplained. Clonal size and the V and J genes are those of that table, whereas D and trimming came from the DNA. The sample table shows about 150,000 clones, and 76% are seen once. More than 3.5% of the sample goes to the ten largest clones.

The collaborating institutions used their own protocols to collect whole blood in K2EDTA tubes. Collaborator samples were shipped for TCRbeta analysis as frozen whole blood, isolated PBMCs, or DNA extracted from either sample type. The rearrangement combines TRBV7-9 with TRBJ2-5; 14 bases in the junction line up with TRBD2. The TCR was taken from a woman of 80 years or more with acute or convalescent COVID-19. The sequenced material came from peripheral blood. In nucleotides, the sequence is TGTGCCAGCAGCCTGACTAGCGGGAGGGCCATAGAGACCCAGTACTTC. Translation gives CASSLTSGRAIETQYF.